These T cell receptor beta chains were read from a single sample in a study of cytomegalovirus exposure and HLA in healthy donors. The assay was immunoSEQ multiplex PCR, and TCRdb's table has in-frame clones only and misses some. Of roughly 150,000 clones listed, around 84% were seen once; the top ten hold less than 2.5%. Sequenced: PBMCs. All receptors derive from a woman younger than 35 in good health and CMV-seronegative. Each CDR3 is given with its conserved first and last residue. The order of the fields is CDR3 DNA, CDR3 protein, CDR3 length, V gene, clone size, J gene, D gene. The D gene is left open where the match is weak. Some rows mark clone size as missing; the rest say once, few, many or name a class of expanded clone.

CDR3 DNA: TGTGCCAGCTCACCGGGAACGGGACAGTCGGAAGCTTTCTTT; CDR3 protein: CASSPGTGQSEAFF; CDR3 length: 14; V gene: TRBV18; clone size: -; J gene: TRBJ1-1; D gene: TRBD1
CDR3 DNA: TGTGCCAGCAGCTTAGCGCAGAAAGACTACGAGCAGTACTTC; CDR3 protein: CASSLAQKDYEQYF; CDR3 length: 14; V gene: TRBV7-6; clone size: few; J gene: TRBJ2-7; D gene: -
CDR3 DNA: TGTTCCAGCAGCTTATCAACCGGGGAGCTGTTTTTT; CDR3 protein: CSSSLSTGELFF; CDR3 length: 12; V gene: TRBV7-9; clone size: -; J gene: TRBJ2-2; D gene: -
CDR3 DNA: TGCGCCAGCAGCCGTTGGACAGGGGCCGATGAAGCTTTCTTT; CDR3 protein: CASSRWTGADEAFF; CDR3 length: 14; V gene: TRBV5-1; clone size: -; J gene: TRBJ1-1; D gene: TRBD1
CDR3 DNA: TGTGCCAGCAGCCTCGGGTATTCCACTGAAGCTTTCTTT; CDR3 protein: CASSLGYSTEAFF; CDR3 length: 13; V gene: TRBV7-8; clone size: -; J gene: TRBJ1-1; D gene: -
CDR3 DNA: TGTGCCAGTAGTCCGCCGGGGGACAGGGGCTCACCCCTCCACTTT; CDR3 protein: CASSPPGDRGSPLHF; CDR3 length: 15; V gene: TRBV19; clone size: -; J gene: TRBJ1-6; D gene: TRBD1
CDR3 DNA: TGTGCCAGCAGACCCTCGAGGAGCAGGGAAAATCAGCCCCAGCATTTT; CDR3 protein: CASRPSRSRENQPQHF; CDR3 length: 16; V gene: TRBV21-1; clone size: -; J gene: TRBJ1-5; D gene: -
CDR3 DNA: TGTGCCAGCAGCCAATTTACCGGGGATTCAACCTCTGGGGCCAACGTCCTGACTTTC; CDR3 protein: CASSQFTGDSTSGANVLTF; CDR3 length: 19; V gene: TRBV16; clone size: -; J gene: TRBJ2-6; D gene: -
CDR3 DNA: TGTGCCAGCAGGGAGCGGGATTCCGGGGGAGAGACCCAGTACTTC; CDR3 protein: CASRERDSGGETQYF; CDR3 length: 15; V gene: TRBV28; clone size: -; J gene: TRBJ2-5; D gene: TRBD2
CDR3 DNA: TGTGCCAGCAGCTTGGGACAGGGCGATAATGAAAAACTGTTTTTT; CDR3 protein: CASSLGQGDNEKLFF; CDR3 length: 15; V gene: TRBV6-1; clone size: -; J gene: TRBJ1-4; D gene: TRBD1
CDR3 DNA: TGTGCCAGCAGTTTTGGGGGCGAAAACATTCAGTACTTC; CDR3 protein: CASSFGGENIQYF; CDR3 length: 13; V gene: TRBV2; clone size: -; J gene: TRBJ2-4; D gene: -
CDR3 DNA: TGTGCCTGGAGTACCGGCTCGACTAGCGGGCCGAGCACAGATACGCAGTATTTT; CDR3 protein: CAWSTGSTSGPSTDTQYF; CDR3 length: 18; V gene: TRBV30; clone size: -; J gene: TRBJ2-3; D gene: TRBD2
CDR3 DNA: TGTGCCAGCAGCTTAGACGGAGAATCAAGGGAGACCCAGTACTTC; CDR3 protein: CASSLDGESRETQYF; CDR3 length: 15; V gene: TRBV7-8; clone size: -; J gene: TRBJ2-5; D gene: -
CDR3 DNA: TGTGCCACCAGGGGGACAGGGAGTAGTGAAAAACTGTTTTTT; CDR3 protein: CATRGTGSSEKLFF; CDR3 length: 14; V gene: TRBV15; clone size: -; J gene: TRBJ1-4; D gene: TRBD1
CDR3 DNA: TGTGCCAGCAGTTACGGGCTAGCCAAAAACATTCAGTACTTC; CDR3 protein: CASSYGLAKNIQYF; CDR3 length: 14; V gene: TRBV6-5; clone size: -; J gene: TRBJ2-4; D gene: -
CDR3 DNA: TGTGCCAGCAGCCTAATCTCCTCCTACGAGCAGTACTTC; CDR3 protein: CASSLISSYEQYF; CDR3 length: 13; V gene: TRBV28; clone size: -; J gene: TRBJ2-7; D gene: -
CDR3 DNA: TGTGCCAGCAGCGGACGGGACAGAGCCTACAATGAGCAGTTCTTC; CDR3 protein: CASSGRDRAYNEQFF; CDR3 length: 15; V gene: TRBV9; clone size: -; J gene: TRBJ2-1; D gene: TRBD1
CDR3 DNA: TGTGCCAGCAGTTTATCCCCGGGGGGGTCCCACGAGCAGTACTTC; CDR3 protein: CASSLSPGGSHEQYF; CDR3 length: 15; V gene: TRBV27; clone size: few; J gene: TRBJ2-7; D gene: TRBD2
CDR3 DNA: TGCAGCATGGAGGGGCTAGCGGGGGGGTTCTCCTACAATGAGCAGTTCTTC; CDR3 protein: CSMEGLAGGFSYNEQFF; CDR3 length: 17; V gene: TRBV29-1; clone size: -; J gene: TRBJ2-1; D gene: TRBD2
CDR3 DNA: TGCAGCGTTGAATTTTCAGGGCTAGGGGACTACGAGCAGTACTTC; CDR3 protein: CSVEFSGLGDYEQYF; CDR3 length: 15; V gene: TRBV29-1; clone size: -; J gene: TRBJ2-7; D gene: -
CDR3 DNA: TGCGCCAGCAGCACCACCGGGACTAATGAAAAACTGTTTTTT; CDR3 protein: CASSTTGTNEKLFF; CDR3 length: 14; V gene: TRBV5-1; clone size: few; J gene: TRBJ1-4; D gene: -
CDR3 DNA: TGTGCCAGCAGTTTATATGGCAGGGTGGCAGATACGCAGTATTTT; CDR3 protein: CASSLYGRVADTQYF; CDR3 length: 15; V gene: TRBV27; clone size: -; J gene: TRBJ2-3; D gene: -
CDR3 DNA: TGCAGCGTACAGACAGAATGGTCCTACGAGCAGTACTTC; CDR3 protein: CSVQTEWSYEQYF; CDR3 length: 13; V gene: TRBV29-1; clone size: -; J gene: TRBJ2-7; D gene: -
CDR3 DNA: TGTGCCAGCAGCCAACTGGGAGCAACTAATGAAAAACTGTTTTTT; CDR3 protein: CASSQLGATNEKLFF; CDR3 length: 15; V gene: TRBV14; clone size: -; J gene: TRBJ1-4; D gene: -
CDR3 DNA: TGTGCCAGCAGTCCTCACAGGGGACAGAGCAATGAGCAGTTCTTC; CDR3 protein: CASSPHRGQSNEQFF; CDR3 length: 15; V gene: TRBV25-1; clone size: few; J gene: TRBJ2-1; D gene: TRBD1
CDR3 DNA: TGTGCCAGCAGCTTGCGGAGATCTGGTGTGGAGACCCAGTACTTC; CDR3 protein: CASSLRRSGVETQYF; CDR3 length: 15; V gene: TRBV5-5; clone size: -; J gene: TRBJ2-5; D gene: -
CDR3 DNA: TGTGCCAGCAGCGGAGGATTAGCCAAAAACATTCAGTACTTC; CDR3 protein: CASSGGLAKNIQYF; CDR3 length: 14; V gene: TRBV27; clone size: once; J gene: TRBJ2-4; D gene: -
CDR3 DNA: TGCGCCAGCAGCCAAGGTCGACTAGCGGAACCACCGGAGGAGCTGTTTTTT; CDR3 protein: CASSQGRLAEPPEELFF; CDR3 length: 17; V gene: TRBV4-3; clone size: -; J gene: TRBJ2-2; D gene: TRBD2
CDR3 DNA: TGTGCCAGCAGTGAAAGGGCAGCGGGAGGGCTCGGTGAGCAGTTCTTC; CDR3 protein: CASSERAAGGLGEQFF; CDR3 length: 16; V gene: TRBV2; clone size: -; J gene: TRBJ2-1; D gene: TRBD2
CDR3 DNA: TGCGCCAGCAGCTTGTCAGGGGCAAAAGGTCAGCCCCAGCATTTT; CDR3 protein: CASSLSGAKGQPQHF; CDR3 length: 15; V gene: TRBV5-1; clone size: -; J gene: TRBJ1-5; D gene: -
CDR3 DNA: TGTGCCAGCAGCTTGTATCGGGGCGGGGGCCCCTCCTACGAGCAGTACTTC; CDR3 protein: CASSLYRGGGPSYEQYF; CDR3 length: 17; V gene: TRBV5-4; clone size: -; J gene: TRBJ2-7; D gene: -
CDR3 DNA: TGTGCCAGCAGCCAGACTATGGACAGGAGGAACTATGGCTACACCTTC; CDR3 protein: CASSQTMDRRNYGYTF; CDR3 length: 16; V gene: TRBV4-2; clone size: -; J gene: TRBJ1-2; D gene: TRBD1
CDR3 DNA: TGTGCCAGCAGTCCGGGACAGAGCTCCTACGAGCAGTACTTC; CDR3 protein: CASSPGQSSYEQYF; CDR3 length: 14; V gene: TRBV9; clone size: -; J gene: TRBJ2-7; D gene: TRBD1
CDR3 DNA: TGTGCCAGTGGGGCAGGACGGGAGTCAAGCCACAATGAGCAGTTCTTC; CDR3 protein: CASGAGRESSHNEQFF; CDR3 length: 16; V gene: TRBV19; clone size: once; J gene: TRBJ2-1; D gene: -
CDR3 DNA: TGCAGTGCCACCAGAAATAATGAGCAGTTCTTC; CDR3 protein: CSATRNNEQFF; CDR3 length: 11; V gene: TRBV20-1; clone size: once; J gene: TRBJ2-1; D gene: -
CDR3 DNA: TGCAGCGTTGAAGGGAGTGCCGGGGGGGCCAACGTCCTGACTTTC; CDR3 protein: CSVEGSAGGANVLTF; CDR3 length: 15; V gene: TRBV29-1; clone size: -; J gene: TRBJ2-6; D gene: -
CDR3 DNA: TGCAGCGTTGAAACAGGGAATTCCTACGAGCAGTACTTC; CDR3 protein: CSVETGNSYEQYF; CDR3 length: 13; V gene: TRBV29-1; clone size: -; J gene: TRBJ2-7; D gene: -
CDR3 DNA: TGTGCCAGCAGCTTATCAGTTGCAGATACGCAGTATTTT; CDR3 protein: CASSLSVADTQYF; CDR3 length: 13; V gene: TRBV7-2; clone size: -; J gene: TRBJ2-3; D gene: -
CDR3 DNA: TGTGCCAGCAGCTTAGCGCGGGACGGCGGTATGGAGCAGTACTTC; CDR3 protein: CASSLARDGGMEQYF; CDR3 length: 15; V gene: TRBV11-1; clone size: -; J gene: TRBJ2-7; D gene: -
CDR3 DNA: TGTGCCAGCAGCTTGGGGATGAGGGAGACCCAGTACTTC; CDR3 protein: CASSLGMRETQYF; CDR3 length: 13; V gene: TRBV5-4; clone size: -; J gene: TRBJ2-5; D gene: -
CDR3 DNA: TGTGCCAGCAGCCCCGAGACAGCGAACACCGGGGAGCTGTTTTTT; CDR3 protein: CASSPETANTGELFF; CDR3 length: 15; V gene: TRBV5-6; clone size: -; J gene: TRBJ2-2; D gene: -
CDR3 DNA: TGTGCCAGCAAGGAGACAGGTCTAACTGGAAACACCATATATTTT; CDR3 protein: CASKETGLTGNTIYF; CDR3 length: 15; V gene: TRBV27; clone size: -; J gene: TRBJ1-3; D gene: -
CDR3 DNA: TGTGCCAGCAGCGTAGATCCAGGGGGCAGTCAGCCCCAGCATTTT; CDR3 protein: CASSVDPGGSQPQHF; CDR3 length: 15; V gene: TRBV9; clone size: -; J gene: TRBJ1-5; D gene: TRBD1
CDR3 DNA: TGTGCCAGCAGTGAAGCGGCAGGGTTCTACGAGCAGTACTTC; CDR3 protein: CASSEAAGFYEQYF; CDR3 length: 14; V gene: TRBV6-1; clone size: -; J gene: TRBJ2-7; D gene: -
CDR3 DNA: TGTGCCAGCAGTGGGACTAGCGGGAGAGGCACAGATACGCAGTATTTT; CDR3 protein: CASSGTSGRGTDTQYF; CDR3 length: 16; V gene: TRBV6-4; clone size: -; J gene: TRBJ2-3; D gene: TRBD2
CDR3 DNA: TGTGCCAGCAGATCCGGGACAGGGCGCCCCTACGAGCAGTACTTC; CDR3 protein: CASRSGTGRPYEQYF; CDR3 length: 15; V gene: TRBV2; clone size: -; J gene: TRBJ2-7; D gene: TRBD1
CDR3 DNA: TGTGCCAGCAGCTCGACAGGGGGTAACACCGGGGAGCTGTTTTTT; CDR3 protein: CASSSTGGNTGELFF; CDR3 length: 15; V gene: TRBV7-2; clone size: -; J gene: TRBJ2-2; D gene: TRBD1
CDR3 DNA: TGTGCCAGCAGCTTAACCCTCGGAGGCACCGGGGAGCTGTTTTTT; CDR3 protein: CASSLTLGGTGELFF; CDR3 length: 15; V gene: TRBV7-2; clone size: -; J gene: TRBJ2-2; D gene: -